Listed below are T cell receptor beta chains from one sample, sequenced in a study of T-cell memory formation after mild COVID-19. TCRdb re-derived calls from the 5' RACE reads in MiXCR, one entry per CDR3 protein. The table records about 57,000 distinct CDR3 sequences, about 12% of them present only once. The specimen sequenced was PBMCs or a T cell subset sorted from them (not recorded which). The origin of the receptors is a man aged 18 to 35 who had mild COVID-19 (a few samples of this study predate the infection). Cell type and time point are not known. Each CDR3 is given with its conserved first and last residue. Each record gives: clone size, D gene, V gene, CDR3 length, J gene, CDR3 DNA, CDR3 protein. The D gene is left open where the match is weak. Not every row has a clone size; where given, it reads once, few, many or a size class.

clone size: -; D gene: -; V gene: TRBV10-3; CDR3 length: 16; J gene: TRBJ1-5; CDR3 DNA: TGTGCCATCAGTGACTCCTTGGGAGGGAGCAATCAGCCCCAGCATTTT; CDR3 protein: CAISDSLGGSNQPQHF
clone size: -; D gene: -; V gene: TRBV20-1; CDR3 length: 16; J gene: TRBJ2-1; CDR3 DNA: TGCAGTGCTAGAGATCGGGCGGGACTCCTTACCAATGAGCAGTTCTTC; CDR3 protein: CSARDRAGLLTNEQFF
clone size: few; D gene: TRBD1; V gene: TRBV7-2; CDR3 length: 14; J gene: TRBJ1-6; CDR3 DNA: TGTGCCAGCAGCTCACAGGGGCCCAATTCACCCCTCCACTTT; CDR3 protein: CASSSQGPNSPLHF
clone size: -; D gene: TRBD1; V gene: TRBV5-1; CDR3 length: 15; J gene: TRBJ1-1; CDR3 DNA: TGCGCCAGTACGGGACAGGGGCCTGGGAACACTGAAGCTTTCTTT; CDR3 protein: CASTGQGPGNTEAFF
clone size: many; D gene: -; V gene: TRBV7-2; CDR3 length: 14; J gene: TRBJ2-5; CDR3 DNA: TGTGCCAGCAGTTTCCCGGGGTTTCGGGAGACCCAGTACTTC; CDR3 protein: CASSFPGFRETQYF
clone size: few; D gene: TRBD2; V gene: TRBV29-1; CDR3 length: 14; J gene: TRBJ2-5; CDR3 DNA: TGCAGCGTTGAATTGCGGGGGAGGTTGGAGACCCAGTACTTC; CDR3 protein: CSVELRGRLETQYF
clone size: -; D gene: -; V gene: TRBV7-2; CDR3 length: 14; J gene: TRBJ2-5; CDR3 DNA: TGTGCCAGCAGCTTAAACAGGGATCAAGAGACCCAGTACTTC; CDR3 protein: CASSLNRDQETQYF
clone size: few; D gene: -; V gene: TRBV11-1; CDR3 length: 16; J gene: TRBJ2-5; CDR3 DNA: TGTGCCAGCAGCCACTCTTATACAGGTCTCCAAGAGACCCAGTACTTC; CDR3 protein: CASSHSYTGLQETQYF
clone size: -; D gene: -; V gene: TRBV5-1; CDR3 length: 14; J gene: TRBJ1-2; CDR3 DNA: TGCGCCAGCAGTGTATCAGCGGTTCGCTATGGCTACACCTTC; CDR3 protein: CASSVSAVRYGYTF
clone size: few; D gene: -; V gene: TRBV7-9; CDR3 length: 14; J gene: TRBJ1-2; CDR3 DNA: TGTGCCAGCAGCTTAGAGGGGGTTAGCTATGGCTACACCTTC; CDR3 protein: CASSLEGVSYGYTF
clone size: many; D gene: -; V gene: TRBV6-5; CDR3 length: 14; J gene: TRBJ1-4; CDR3 DNA: TGTGCCAGCAGTTACTCACAGACGCGTGAAAAACTGTTTTTT; CDR3 protein: CASSYSQTREKLFF
clone size: -; D gene: TRBD1; V gene: TRBV13; CDR3 length: 18; J gene: TRBJ1-1; CDR3 DNA: TGTGCCAGCAGCGCAGCCTGGACAGGGGGCGAGAGAGACACTGAAGCTTTCTTT; CDR3 protein: CASSAAWTGGERDTEAFF
clone size: few; D gene: -; V gene: TRBV5-1; CDR3 length: 14; J gene: TRBJ2-3; CDR3 DNA: TGCGCCAGCAGCTTGCGTACGGGGGCAGATACGCAGTATTTT; CDR3 protein: CASSLRTGADTQYF
clone size: -; D gene: -; V gene: TRBV4-2; CDR3 length: 14; J gene: TRBJ1-2; CDR3 DNA: TGTGCCAGCAGCCAAGGGCCGCTTGGGTATGGCTACACCTTC; CDR3 protein: CASSQGPLGYGYTF
clone size: -; D gene: -; V gene: TRBV20-1; CDR3 length: 11; J gene: TRBJ1-1; CDR3 DNA: TGCAGTGCCCCCGGGCGGACTGAAGCTTTCTTT; CDR3 protein: CSAPGRTEAFF
clone size: few; D gene: -; V gene: TRBV5-1; CDR3 length: 15; J gene: TRBJ1-6; CDR3 DNA: TGCGCCAGCAGCCTGAGCTCAGGGAATAATTCACCCCTCCACTTT; CDR3 protein: CASSLSSGNNSPLHF
clone size: -; D gene: TRBD2; V gene: TRBV12-3/TRBV12-4; CDR3 length: 18; J gene: TRBJ2-7; CDR3 DNA: TGTGCCAGCAGTTTAGCGCCAATTTCCGGGGGGGGCCGGTGGGAGCAGTACTTC; CDR3 protein: CASSLAPISGGGRWEQYF
clone size: -; D gene: TRBD2; V gene: TRBV9; CDR3 length: 14; J gene: TRBJ2-3; CDR3 DNA: TGTGCCAGCAGCGAGCGGGGGAACACAGATACGCAGTATTTT; CDR3 protein: CASSERGNTDTQYF
clone size: -; D gene: TRBD2; V gene: TRBV2; CDR3 length: 14; J gene: TRBJ2-7; CDR3 DNA: TGTGCCAGCAGTGTAACAGGACTAGCTCACGAGCAGTACTTC; CDR3 protein: CASSVTGLAHEQYF
clone size: -; D gene: -; V gene: TRBV7-8; CDR3 length: 15; J gene: TRBJ1-2; CDR3 DNA: TGTGCCAGCAGCTTAATGGGGCCGGGTGCGCATGGCTACACCTTC; CDR3 protein: CASSLMGPGAHGYTF
clone size: -; D gene: -; V gene: TRBV12-3/TRBV12-4; CDR3 length: 13; J gene: TRBJ1-1; CDR3 DNA: TGTGCCAGCAGTTTACAGGGGCGGGCTGAAGCTTTCTTT; CDR3 protein: CASSLQGRAEAFF
clone size: many; D gene: TRBD2; V gene: TRBV7-3; CDR3 length: 17; J gene: TRBJ2-3; CDR3 DNA: TGTGCCAGCAGCTCGCGACTAGCGGGGGACCGCACAGATACGCAGTATTTT; CDR3 protein: CASSSRLAGDRTDTQYF
clone size: -; D gene: -; V gene: TRBV12-3/TRBV12-4; CDR3 length: 14; J gene: TRBJ1-5; CDR3 DNA: TGTGCCAGCAGAGCAGCCCAACCGGGTCAGCCCCAGCATTTT; CDR3 protein: CASRAAQPGQPQHF
clone size: few; D gene: TRBD2; V gene: TRBV12-3/TRBV12-4; CDR3 length: 16; J gene: TRBJ2-4; CDR3 DNA: TGTGCCAGCAGTTTCCCGCGCCAGCGGGGGGTCCATATTCAGTACTTC; CDR3 protein: CASSFPRQRGVHIQYF
clone size: few; D gene: -; V gene: TRBV24-1; CDR3 length: 14; J gene: TRBJ2-3; CDR3 DNA: TGTGCCACCAGTGTTAAGGGGCCCACAGATACGCAGTATTTT; CDR3 protein: CATSVKGPTDTQYF
clone size: few; D gene: TRBD2; V gene: TRBV10-1; CDR3 length: 13; J gene: TRBJ2-1; CDR3 DNA: TGCGCCAGCAGTGAGAGCGGGGGAAATGAGCAGTTCTTC; CDR3 protein: CASSESGGNEQFF
clone size: -; D gene: -; V gene: TRBV29-1; CDR3 length: 13; J gene: TRBJ2-3; CDR3 DNA: TGCAGCGTTGATATGGCTAGCAGAGATACGCAGTATTTT; CDR3 protein: CSVDMASRDTQYF
clone size: -; D gene: -; V gene: TRBV6-4; CDR3 length: 14; J gene: TRBJ1-1; CDR3 DNA: TGTGCCAGCAGTGACTCGAACACTGGGTCAGAAGCTTTCTTT; CDR3 protein: CASSDSNTGSEAFF
clone size: -; D gene: -; V gene: TRBV7-8; CDR3 length: 15; J gene: TRBJ2-3; CDR3 DNA: TGTGCCAGCAGCCTTCAAGGGGCACGGCGGGATACGCAGTATTTT; CDR3 protein: CASSLQGARRDTQYF
clone size: -; D gene: TRBD2; V gene: TRBV12-3/TRBV12-4; CDR3 length: 14; J gene: TRBJ2-2; CDR3 DNA: TGTGCCAGCAGTTTCGCGGGGGTTCGCGGGGAGCTGTTTTTT; CDR3 protein: CASSFAGVRGELFF
clone size: many; D gene: -; V gene: TRBV7-8; CDR3 length: 15; J gene: TRBJ2-3; CDR3 DNA: TGTGCCAGCAGCCAAAGGGTCCCTTCCCGGGATACGCAGTATTTT; CDR3 protein: CASSQRVPSRDTQYF
clone size: -; D gene: -; V gene: TRBV2; CDR3 length: 15; J gene: TRBJ2-7; CDR3 DNA: TGTGCCAGCAGTGCGACGCTCCTGCGCTCCTACGAGCAGTACTTC; CDR3 protein: CASSATLLRSYEQYF
clone size: -; D gene: -; V gene: TRBV18; CDR3 length: 13; J gene: TRBJ1-1; CDR3 DNA: TGTGCCAGCTCAGCCGACAAGAACACTGAAGCTTTCTTT; CDR3 protein: CASSADKNTEAFF
clone size: -; D gene: TRBD2; V gene: TRBV25-1; CDR3 length: 17; J gene: TRBJ2-5; CDR3 DNA: TGTGCCAGCAGACTGGACTCCAGCGGGGGGGTTTTAGAGACCCAGTACTTC; CDR3 protein: CASRLDSSGGVLETQYF
clone size: -; D gene: -; V gene: TRBV6-6; CDR3 length: 14; J gene: TRBJ1-2; CDR3 DNA: TGTGCCAGCAGTTACTTGGACGGCAACTATGGCTACACCTTC; CDR3 protein: CASSYLDGNYGYTF
clone size: few; D gene: TRBD1; V gene: TRBV11-2; CDR3 length: 16; J gene: TRBJ1-6; CDR3 DNA: TGTGCCAGCAGCTCCGACAGGGCGATAGGGAATTCACCCCTCCACTTT; CDR3 protein: CASSSDRAIGNSPLHF
clone size: -; D gene: -; V gene: TRBV7-2; CDR3 length: 16; J gene: TRBJ2-5; CDR3 DNA: TGTGCCAGCAGCCCCGGGGGTACTAGCCGCCGAGAGACCCAGTACTTC; CDR3 protein: CASSPGGTSRRETQYF
clone size: -; D gene: -; V gene: TRBV4-3; CDR3 length: 13; J gene: TRBJ2-3; CDR3 DNA: TGCGCCAGCACCTCAGGAGCAGGGGATACGCAGTATTTT; CDR3 protein: CASTSGAGDTQYF
clone size: -; D gene: TRBD2; V gene: TRBV19; CDR3 length: 14; J gene: TRBJ2-5; CDR3 DNA: TGTGCCAGTAGTGGACTAGGCGGAGGGGAGACCCAGTACTTC; CDR3 protein: CASSGLGGGETQYF
clone size: -; D gene: -; V gene: TRBV7-2; CDR3 length: 15; J gene: TRBJ1-1; CDR3 DNA: TGTGCCAGCAGCTTAGCGAACCAGGGGATAGATGAAGCTTTCTTT; CDR3 protein: CASSLANQGIDEAFF
clone size: many; D gene: -; V gene: TRBV4-3; CDR3 length: 14; J gene: TRBJ2-6; CDR3 DNA: TGCGCCAGCAGCCAAGGGGATGGGGCCAACGTCCTGACTTTC; CDR3 protein: CASSQGDGANVLTF
clone size: -; D gene: TRBD1; V gene: TRBV7-2; CDR3 length: 15; J gene: TRBJ1-5; CDR3 DNA: TGTGCCAGCAGCTTAGATGGGACAGGGGGTCAGCCCCAGCATTTT; CDR3 protein: CASSLDGTGGQPQHF
clone size: few; D gene: TRBD2; V gene: TRBV2; CDR3 length: 16; J gene: TRBJ2-3; CDR3 DNA: TGTGCCAGCAGTGAAGTGATAGCGGGGGCCACAGATACGCAGTATTTT; CDR3 protein: CASSEVIAGATDTQYF
clone size: few; D gene: -; V gene: TRBV10-1; CDR3 length: 15; J gene: TRBJ2-3; CDR3 DNA: TGCGCCAGCAGTCCGGGGATTATCTCCACAGATACGCAGTATTTT; CDR3 protein: CASSPGIISTDTQYF
clone size: few; D gene: TRBD2; V gene: TRBV6-2/TRBV6-3; CDR3 length: 15; J gene: TRBJ2-5; CDR3 DNA: TGTGCCAGCAGCCGCCGACTAGCGGGGGTGGAGACCCAGTACTTC; CDR3 protein: CASSRRLAGVETQYF
clone size: many; D gene: TRBD1; V gene: TRBV7-3; CDR3 length: 13; J gene: TRBJ1-1; CDR3 DNA: TGTGCCAGCAGCTCCTTCGGACAGGGGGAAGCTTTCTTT; CDR3 protein: CASSSFGQGEAFF
clone size: -; D gene: TRBD1; V gene: TRBV4-1; CDR3 length: 15; J gene: TRBJ2-3; CDR3 DNA: TGCGCCAGCAGAAGGGACAGGGGGCTTGGAGATACGCAGTATTTT; CDR3 protein: CASRRDRGLGDTQYF
clone size: many; D gene: -; V gene: TRBV7-8; CDR3 length: 16; J gene: TRBJ2-2; CDR3 DNA: TGTGCCAGCGGGACCATCGGGACCAGAAACACCGGGGAGCTGTTTTTT; CDR3 protein: CASGTIGTRNTGELFF
clone size: few; D gene: -; V gene: TRBV12-3/TRBV12-4; CDR3 length: 14; J gene: TRBJ1-1; CDR3 DNA: TGTGCCAGCAGTTTAGGGGGGCTAGGGGCAGAAGCTTTCTTT; CDR3 protein: CASSLGGLGAEAFF
clone size: few; D gene: -; V gene: TRBV7-2; CDR3 length: 13; J gene: TRBJ2-5; CDR3 DNA: TGTGCCAGCACATCGCGGGGCCGGGAGACCCAGTACTTC; CDR3 protein: CASTSRGRETQYF
clone size: -; D gene: -; V gene: TRBV19; CDR3 length: 13; J gene: TRBJ1-3; CDR3 DNA: TGTGCCAGTAGTATAGAACGGCGCCAGCCCATATATTTT; CDR3 protein: CASSIERRQPIYF
clone size: -; D gene: -; V gene: TRBV10-3; CDR3 length: 13; J gene: TRBJ2-3; CDR3 DNA: TGTGCCATCAGTGAGGGAGGCGTGGATACGCAGTATTTT; CDR3 protein: CAISEGGVDTQYF
clone size: -; D gene: -; V gene: TRBV5-1; CDR3 length: 16; J gene: TRBJ1-4; CDR3 DNA: TGCGCCAGCAGCTTGGGACAGCGCTCGGCTAATGAAAAACTGTTTTTT; CDR3 protein: CASSLGQRSANEKLFF
clone size: few; D gene: -; V gene: TRBV24-1; CDR3 length: 14; J gene: TRBJ1-2; CDR3 DNA: TGTGCCACCAGTGATCTCGACAGTCGCTATGGCTACACCTTC; CDR3 protein: CATSDLDSRYGYTF
clone size: few; D gene: -; V gene: TRBV12-3/TRBV12-4; CDR3 length: 15; J gene: TRBJ2-5; CDR3 DNA: TGTGCCAGCAGTTTAGCAACCGCCCAAGAAGAGACCCAGTACTTC; CDR3 protein: CASSLATAQEETQYF